A single sample is the source of the 32 T cell receptor beta chains below, sequenced in a study of T cell clonality in common variable immunodeficiency. Study results and caveats: In common variable immunodeficiency, TCR beta chains reportedly carried fewer deletions and N-nucleotide insertions.

These receptors are not linked to any known antigen. Using immunoSEQ multiplex PCR, the repertoire was profiled, and TCRdb retains in-frame clones only, with some absent. This sample carries roughly 39,000 clones and no singletons, and roughly 5.5% goes to the top ten. Sequenced material: peripheral blood mononuclear cells. The source is a human donor with common variable immunodeficiency.

Notes on this clone: The sequence runs out 3 residues before the end of the CDR3; the remainder is reconstructed from the germline J gene. V and J are TRBV6-1 and TRBJ1-1; 8 bases match TRBD1. Germline lookup yields CDR1 MNHNS and CDR2 SASEGT. The CDR3 has 12 amino acids. The chain's CDR3 is CASSGQGRTAFF. CDR3 DNA (partial): TGTGCCAGCAGTGGACAGGGGAGGACA.

Note on this clone: The DNA ends 3 residues before the CDR3 does, and the rest of the CDR3 is filled in from the germline J gene. The chain uses TRBV2 and TRBJ1-5, with 7 nucleotides matching TRBD1. This CDR3 spans 14 amino acids. With 1 base clipped from V and 5 bases from J, the junction kept 2 bases outside the gene matches. Germline V gene data show CDR1 as SNHLY and CDR2 as FYNNEI. CDR3 DNA (partial): TGTGCCAGCAGTGAAGGAACAGGGGATCAGCCC. Protein: CASSEGTGDQP. The whole CDR3 protein is CASSEGTGDQPQHF.

This clone came up many times. The CDR3 end lies 3 residues beyond the end of the read and is filled in from the germline J gene. The V and J genes are TRBV7-9 and TRBJ1-4; a weak D match, TRBD1 (6 bases). The CDR3 consists of 15 residues. The germline V gene encodes CDR1 SEHNR and CDR2 FQNEAQ (reference sequence). The ends were cut back, 4 bases at V and 7 bases at J, with 16 bases in the middle. The CDR3 region is CASSSDRLSGEKLFF. The CDR3 bases that were read are TGTGCCAGCAGCTCCGACAGGTTGTCCGGTGAAAAA.

The DNA read from the CDR3 is TGTGCCAGCAGTGAAGGAGACAGGGCTAACTATGGC. This gives the protein CASSEGDRANYG. The full CDR3 sequence reads CASSEGDRANYGYTF. The gene calls are TRBV6-1 and TRBJ1-2; TRBD1 agrees at 7 bases. The DNA ends 3 residues before the CDR3 does, and the rest of the CDR3 is filled in from the germline J gene. Germline CDR1 reads MNHNS; CDR2 reads SASEGT. CDR3 length: 15 residues. V was clipped by 1 base and J by 0 bases; unmatched bases: 2.

This clone appeared many times. Read sequence stops 3 residues before the CDR3 end, and the germline J gene provides the missing end. This chain links TRBV5-1 with TRBJ2-3, with D unclear. The CDR3 has 13 residues. V was cut by 2 bases and J by 2 bases, with 6 bases left in between. Germline V gene lookup returns CDR1 SGHRS and CDR2 YFSETQ. This chain's CDR3 is CASSLYITDTQYF. The sequenced part of the CDR3 DNA is TGCGCCAGCAGCTTATACATCACAGATACG.

Ten or more counts support this clone. The CDR3 goes on 3 residues after the read ends, and that part is filled in from the germline J gene. V gene TRBV20-1 combines with J gene TRBJ1-4, with a possible D match to TRBD1 (6 bases). V gave up 4 bases and J gave up 0 bases, with 15 bases separating them. This CDR3 has 16 residues. CDR1 and CDR2 (germline): DFQATT, SNEGSKA (reference sequence). This CDR3 reads CSATPAGAATNEKLFF. Incomplete CDR3 DNA: TGCAGTGCTACCCCGGCAGGGGCTGCAACTAATGAAAAA.

A note on this clone: The read finishes 3 residues shy of the CDR3 end, and the germline J gene is used to complete it. This chain joins TRBV6-9 and TRBJ2-7; 9 nucleotides agree with TRBD2. The CDR3 runs to 18 residues. Germline values: CDR1 MNHGY, CDR2 SVAAGI. The ends lost 6 bases at V and 3 bases at J; junction bases unmatched: 18. The sequenced part of the CDR3 DNA is TGTGCCAGCAGGCTTCGCGACGAAGCGGGAGGCGCCTTCTACGAG. It yields the protein CASRLRDEAGGAFYE. In full, the CDR3 reads CASRLRDEAGGAFYEQYF.

This clone was seen at least ten times. The read comes to an end 3 residues before the CDR3 does, leaving the germline J gene to fill in the end. The gene calls are TRBV10-3 and TRBJ2-7, with D perhaps matching TRBD1 (6 bases). The germline V gene encodes CDR1 ENHRY and CDR2 SYGVKD. CDR3 length: 13 residues. V lost 6 bases and J 3 bases, leaving 12 bases between the germline ends. CDR3 in amino acids: CAIRKDSVYEQYF. CDR3 DNA, as far as it was read: TGTGCCATCAGGAAGGACAGTGTCTACGAG.

At least ten counts were recorded for this clone. Coverage ceases 3 residues before the CDR3 finishes, and the germline J gene fills in the end. This chain connects TRBV10-3 to TRBJ2-5, with D maybe TRBD1 (5 bases). Germline V lookup: CDR1 ENHRY, CDR2 SYGVKD. Trimming left V 4 bases short and J 5 bases short, with 14 bases between. The CDR3 has 14 amino acids. CDR3 sequence: CAISVAARVETQYF. The CDR3 DNA, read in part, is TGTGCCATCAGTGTAGCAGCCAGGGTTGAGACC.

There are many counts of this clone. The read terminates 3 residues ahead of where the CDR3 ends, so the germline J gene completes it. This sequence joins TRBV7-3 and TRBJ2-4, with 7 bases that match TRBD2. The CDR3 contains 15 residues. The trim removed 5 bases at V and 7 bases at J, leaving 11 bases unmatched. From germline, CDR1 is SGHTA and CDR2 FQGTGA. Partial CDR3 DNA: TGTGCCAGCAGCCCATCGGGGGGAGCAGGGAACATT. Amino acid sequence: CASSPSGGAGNI. The complete CDR3 reads CASSPSGGAGNIQYF.

This clone has only a few counts. The missing CDR3 end, 3 residues past where the read stops, is filled in from the germline J gene. The rearrangement joins TRBV19 to TRBJ2-3; 11 nucleotides agree with TRBD2. Unmatched junction bases numbered 9, after V lost 5 bases and J lost 2 bases. Looked up from germline, CDR1 is LNHDA and CDR2 is SQIVND (reference sequence). The CDR3 contains 17 residues. The CDR3 loop reads CASSSRLAGNPTDTQYF. The CDR3 DNA, read in part, is TGTGCCAGTAGTTCAAGACTAGCGGGAAACCCCACAGATACG.

This clone occurred many times. The read ends 3 residues early relative to the CDR3; the germline J gene fills the gap. The rearrangement joins TRBV5-1 to TRBJ1-1, with D unresolved. V was cut by 0 bases and J by 0 bases, with 9 bases left in between. The CDR3 runs 15 residues. Germline V gene sequence: CDR1 SGHRS, CDR2 YFSETQ. The sequenced part of the CDR3 DNA is TGCGCCAGCAGCTTGGAGGTTCGTTTGAACACTGAA. It codes for CASSLEVRLNTE. In full, the CDR3 is CASSLEVRLNTEAFF.

This clone showed up many times. The sequenced fragment ends 3 residues before the CDR3 boundary, so the rest is inferred from the germline J gene. The V call is TRBV7-9, the J call TRBJ2-1; 7 bases agree with TRBD2. Germline CDR1 reads SEHNR; CDR2 reads FQNEAQ (reference sequence). This CDR3 is built from 15 residues. V dropped 0 bases and J dropped 7; count of bases not matched to a gene: 6. CDR3 region: CASSLAAGEQNEQFF. The sequenced CDR3 bases are TGTGCCAGCAGCTTAGCGGCGGGGGAGCAGAATGAG.

The sample holds many counts of this clone. The read finishes 3 residues shy of the CDR3 end, and the germline J gene is used to complete it. The chain is built from TRBV19 and TRBJ2-1, with 8 bases identical to TRBD2. Germline lookup yields CDR1 LNHDA and CDR2 SQIVND (reference sequence). CDR3 length equals 15 residues. J lost 2 bases, V lost 5 bases, and 5 bases had no gene match. The covered CDR3 bases are TGTGCCAGTAGTCCCAGGGGACTAGCCTACAATGAG. It yields the protein CASSPRGLAYNE. The CDR3 reads in full as CASSPRGLAYNEQFF.

About this clone itself: The CDR3 end is not reached by the read, which stops 3 residues before it; the germline J gene fills it in. The V and J genes are TRBV7-2 and TRBJ2-3; tentatively, D is TRBD2 (6 bases). The germline CDR1 and CDR2 sequences are SGHTA and FQGNSA. CDR3 length: 13 residues. V lost 4 bases, J lost 5 bases, and 10 bases lay in between. The covered CDR3 bases are TGTGCCAGCAGCTCGGGGACTGGAGATACG. This gives the protein CASSSGTGDT. The entire CDR3 is CASSSGTGDTQYF.

This clone was counted only a few times. The CDR3 extends 3 residues past the end of the read, so its final part is completed from the germline J gene. The chain employs TRBV6-1 and TRBJ2-1, with 7 bases that match TRBD2. The CDR3 has 16 residues. Trimming removed 4 bases from V and 2 bases from J; junction bases left unmatched: 8. The germline V gene encodes CDR1 MNHNS and CDR2 SASEGT. The sequenced part of the CDR3 DNA is TGTGCCAGCAGTGGGGCTAGCGGACCTCCCTACAATGAG. Amino acid sequence: CASSGASGPPYNE. In full, the CDR3 is CASSGASGPPYNEQFF.

The CDR3 sequence: CASSEMGTSITQYF. The DNA read from the CDR3 is TGTGCCAGCAGTGAAATGGGGACTAGCATTACG. The chain carries TRBV6-1 and TRBJ2-3, with 9 bases lining up with TRBD2. The read comes to an end 3 residues before the CDR3 does, leaving the germline J gene to fill in the end. Germline V gene data show CDR1 as MNHNS and CDR2 as SASEGT. The trim removed 2 bases at V and 8 bases at J, leaving 5 bases unmatched. The CDR3 runs 14 residues.

Note on this clone: The read comes to an end 3 residues before the CDR3 does, leaving the germline J gene to fill in the end. V gene TRBV2 combines with J gene TRBJ1-1; 9 nucleotides align to TRBD1. Germline CDR1 and CDR2: SNHLY and FYNNEI. The CDR3 extends over 15 amino acids. Trimming took 5 bases from V and 1 from J; bases not matched to a gene: 5. The sequenced CDR3 bases are TGTGCCAGCAGTAAATCGGACAGGGGGAACACTGAA. The encoded protein is CASSKSDRGNTE. The CDR3 reads in full as CASSKSDRGNTEAFF.

This clone was detected many times. With the read ending 3 residues before the CDR3 end, the germline J gene is used to fill in that end. The chain carries TRBV20-1 and TRBJ2-1; 10 bases match TRBD2. Germline V gene lookup returns CDR1 DFQATT and CDR2 SNEGSKA (reference sequence). The CDR3 is made up of 15 amino acids. The trim removed 2 bases at V and 8 bases at J, leaving 9 bases unmatched. The CDR3 bases that were read are TGCAGTGCTAGACCCTCTAGCGGGAGTAGGTATGAG. It codes for CSARPSSGSRYE. The full CDR3 is CSARPSSGSRYEQFF.

This clone was picked up many times. With the read ending 3 residues before the CDR3 end, the germline J gene is used to fill in that end. The chain employs TRBV28 and TRBJ1-1, with 8 nucleotides matching TRBD1. Germline V gene data show CDR1 as MDHEN and CDR2 as SYDVKM. This CDR3 is built from 15 residues. Germline trimming cut 5 bases from V and 4 bases from J; bases unmatched to any gene: 9. CDR3 DNA (partial): TGTGCCAGCAGTAGCACTGGACAGGGCAGCACTGAA. Protein: CASSSTGQGSTE. The full-length CDR3 reads as CASSSTGQGSTEAFF. Full variable domain (rest looked up from reference TRBV28 and TRBJ1-1): DVKVTQSSRYLVKRTGEKVFLECVQDMDHENMFWYRQDPGLGLRLIYFSYDVKMKEKGDIPEGYSVSREKKERFSLILESASTNQTSMYLCASSSTGQGSTEAFFGQGTRLTVV.

This clone was detected only a few times. The read ends 3 residues before the CDR3 terminus; that terminus is restored from the germline J gene. J is TRBJ1-6 and V is TRBV30, with D possibly matching TRBD1 (6 bases). CDR1 is GTSNPN and CDR2 is SVGIG in the germline V gene (reference sequence). Trimming stripped 3 bases from V and 9 bases from J, with 18 bases between. The CDR3 length is 15 residues. The CDR3 DNA, read in part, is TGTGCCTGGAGCGGAGAGACCACAGGGTTTTCACCC. Its protein is CAWSGETTGFSP. The full CDR3 is CAWSGETTGFSPLHF.

This clone was detected a few times. The CDR3 loop reads CASSLGDSPYEQYF. Partial CDR3 DNA: TGTGCCAGCAGCTTAGGGGACAGCCCCTACGAG. The gene calls are TRBV7-9 and TRBJ2-7; 7 bases are shared with TRBD1. The read gets to within 3 residues of the CDR3 end, and the germline J gene fills in the rest. The trim removed 1 base at V and 2 bases at J, leaving 2 bases unmatched. Germline values: CDR1 SEHNR, CDR2 FQNEAQ (reference sequence). The CDR3 has 14 residues.

This clone was observed a handful of times. The read terminates 3 residues before the CDR3 end, so the remaining end is supplied by the germline J gene. The V and J genes are TRBV20-1 and TRBJ2-7; D is ambiguous. The CDR3 runs to 13 residues. Trimming shortened V by 0 bases and J by 2 bases, and 8 bases separated the two germline ends. From germline, CDR1 is DFQATT and CDR2 SNEGSKA (reference sequence). CDR3 region: CSAREGIPYEQYF. The sequenced CDR3 bases are TGCAGTGCTAGAGAGGGCATCCCCTACGAG.

This clone was seen more than once but under ten times. The read is 3 residues too short to cover the CDR3 end, so that end is filled in from the germline J gene. This chain links TRBV19 with TRBJ2-2; 9 nucleotides line up with TRBD2. The CDR3 is 15 amino acids. J gave up 3 bases and V 5 bases, and 4 bases lay outside the gene matches. Germline-derived CDR1 and CDR2 are LNHDA and SQIVND (reference sequence). CDR3 bases read: TGTGCCAGTAGTCCCACTAGCGGGTACACCGGGGAG. Its translation is CASSPTSGYTGE. Given in full, the CDR3 is CASSPTSGYTGELFF.

This clone was recorded at least ten times. The read comes to an end 3 residues before the CDR3 does, leaving the germline J gene to fill in the end. The chain is built from TRBV7-2 and TRBJ2-3, with D maybe TRBD1 (6 bases). CDR3 size: 15 residues. The V gene's germline CDR1 is SGHTA and CDR2 FQGNSA. V lost 4 bases to trimming and J lost 1 base, with 12 bases between them. The DNA read from the CDR3 is TGTGCCAGCAGCTCCTACAGGGCCCGCACAGATACG. This encodes CASSSYRARTDT. The CDR3 in its entirety is CASSSYRARTDTQYF.

About this clone: Relative to the germline gene, one junction end is altered; a read error may explain this. The CDR3 end is not reached by the read, which stops 3 residues before it; the germline J gene fills it in. The rearrangement uses TRBV18 and TRBJ1-6, with D tentatively TRBD1 (5 bases). This CDR3 spans 15 amino acids. Germline loops: CDR1 KGHSH, CDR2 LQKENI. CDR3: CASSPPGGSNSTLHF. The covered CDR3 bases are TGTGCCAGCTCACCACCGGGGGGTTCCAATTCAACC.

This clone was observed a handful of times. The sequenced fragment ends 3 residues before the CDR3 boundary, so the rest is inferred from the germline J gene. The V and J genes are TRBV19 and TRBJ2-5, with TRBD1 identical over 8 bases. Germline loops: CDR1 LNHDA, CDR2 SQIVND (reference sequence). The CDR3 extends over 13 amino acids. Trimming cost V 3 bases and J 5 bases; bases outside gene matches: 2. CDR3 DNA, as far as it was read: TGTGCCAGTAGTATTACAGGGGGGGAGACC. Its protein is CASSITGGET. The full CDR3 protein reads CASSITGGETQYF. Full variable domain (remainder filled in from reference TRBV19 and TRBJ2-5): DGGITQSPKYLFRKEGQNVTLSCEQNLNHDAMYWYRQDPGQGLRLIYYSQIVNDFQKGDIAEGYSVSREKKESFPLTVTSAQKNPTAFYLCASSITGGETQYFGPGTRLLVL.

On this clone: The read falls 3 residues short of the CDR3 end, and the missing part is taken from the germline J gene. V gene TRBV7-3 combines with J gene TRBJ2-3; no firm D call. Looked up from germline, CDR1 is SGHTA and CDR2 is FQGTGA. This CDR3 has 14 amino acids. V dropped 1 base and J dropped 2 bases, with 7 bases sitting between them. The covered CDR3 bases are TGTGCCAGCAGCTTAATCCCGGTCACAGATACG. Its protein is CASSLIPVTDT. The complete CDR3 reads CASSLIPVTDTQYF.

This clone was observed a few times. With the read ending 3 residues before the CDR3 end, the germline J gene is used to fill in that end. This chain joins TRBV19 and TRBJ1-3; maybe TRBD1 (6 bases). CDR3 length: 16 residues. V was pared by 3 bases and J by 0 bases, with 12 bases between. CDR1 and CDR2 from the germline V gene are LNHDA and SQIVND (reference sequence). The CDR3 reads CASSILQGSSGNTIYF. The DNA read from the CDR3 is TGTGCCAGTAGTATCCTTCAGGGGAGCTCTGGAAACACC.

A word on this clone: The read terminates 3 residues ahead of where the CDR3 ends, so the germline J gene completes it. V usage is TRBV30 and J usage is TRBJ1-3; D ambiguous. The V end was cut by 1 base, the J end by 5 bases, with 12 bases between. The CDR3 runs 14 residues. From germline, CDR1 is GTSNPN and CDR2 SVGIG (reference sequence). This CDR3 is CAWSGYGLRNTIYF. CDR3 DNA, as far as it was read: TGTGCCTGGAGTGGATACGGGTTGAGAAACACC. The whole variable domain, remainder taken from reference TRBV30 and TRBJ1-3, is SQTIHQWPATLVQPVGSPLSLECTVEGTSNPNLYWYRQAAGRGLQLLFYSVGIGQISSEVPQNLSASRPQDRQFILSSKKLLLSDSGFYLCAWSGYGLRNTIYFGEGSWLTVV.

Many counts were recorded for this clone. One end of the junction fails to match germline, which may point to a read error. The sequence runs out 3 residues before the end of the CDR3; the remainder is reconstructed from the germline J gene. This chain joins TRBV2 and TRBJ1-6, with unresolved D. The CDR3 contains 15 residues. The germline V gene encodes CDR1 SNHLY and CDR2 FYNNEI. This chain's CDR3 is CASREEVSYNSPLHF. CDR3 bases read: TGTGCCAGCAGGGAAGAGGTCTCCTATAATTCACCC.

This clone has just a few counts. CDR3 bases read: TGTGCCAGCTCACCACCTGGGACAGGGAGGGACAATGAG. It encodes CASSPPGTGRDNE. The entire CDR3 protein is CASSPPGTGRDNEQFF. V usage is TRBV18 and J usage is TRBJ2-1, with TRBD1 matching 9 bases. The CDR3 end is not reached by the read, which stops 3 residues before it; the germline J gene fills it in. V gave up 0 bases and J gave up 5 bases; unmatched junction bases: 5. This CDR3 is 16 amino acids long. Per germline, CDR1 KGHSH and CDR2 LQKENI.